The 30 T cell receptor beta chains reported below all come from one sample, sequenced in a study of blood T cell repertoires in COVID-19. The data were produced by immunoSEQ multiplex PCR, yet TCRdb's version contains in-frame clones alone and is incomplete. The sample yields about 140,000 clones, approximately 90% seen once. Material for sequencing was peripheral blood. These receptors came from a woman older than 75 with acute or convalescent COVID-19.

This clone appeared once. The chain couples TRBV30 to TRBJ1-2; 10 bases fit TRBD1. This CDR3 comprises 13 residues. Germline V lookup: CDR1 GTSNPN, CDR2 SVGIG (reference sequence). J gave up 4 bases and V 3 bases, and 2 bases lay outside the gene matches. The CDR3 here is CAWSGDRGYGYTF. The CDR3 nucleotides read TGTGCCTGGAGCGGGGACAGGGGCTATGGCTACACCTTC. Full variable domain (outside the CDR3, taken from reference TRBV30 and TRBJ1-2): SQTIHQWPATLVQPVGSPLSLECTVEGTSNPNLYWYRQAAGRGLQLLFYSVGIGQISSEVPQNLSASRPQDRQFILSSKKLLLSDSGFYLCAWSGDRGYGYTFGSGTRLTVV.

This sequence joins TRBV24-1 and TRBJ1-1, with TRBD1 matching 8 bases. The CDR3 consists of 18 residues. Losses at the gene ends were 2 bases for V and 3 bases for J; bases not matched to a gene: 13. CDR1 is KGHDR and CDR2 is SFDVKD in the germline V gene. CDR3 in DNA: TGTGCCACCAGTGATTCCTCGGGGCAGGGGGCTCGTCACACTGAAGCTTTCTTT. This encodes CATSDSSGQGARHTEAFF.

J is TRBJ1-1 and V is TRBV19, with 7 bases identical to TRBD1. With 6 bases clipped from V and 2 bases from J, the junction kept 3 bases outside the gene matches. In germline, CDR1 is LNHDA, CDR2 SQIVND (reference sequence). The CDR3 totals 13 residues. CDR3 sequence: CASSRDRNTEAFF. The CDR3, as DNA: TGTGCCAGTAGCCGGGACAGAAACACTGAAGCTTTCTTT.

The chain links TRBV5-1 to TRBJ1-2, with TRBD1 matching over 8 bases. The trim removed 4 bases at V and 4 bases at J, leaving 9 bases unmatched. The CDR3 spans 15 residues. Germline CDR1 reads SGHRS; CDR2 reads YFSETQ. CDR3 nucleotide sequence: TGCGCCAGCAGCCACGGACAGGGTGCGGCCTATGGCTACACCTTC. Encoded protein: CASSHGQGAAYGYTF.

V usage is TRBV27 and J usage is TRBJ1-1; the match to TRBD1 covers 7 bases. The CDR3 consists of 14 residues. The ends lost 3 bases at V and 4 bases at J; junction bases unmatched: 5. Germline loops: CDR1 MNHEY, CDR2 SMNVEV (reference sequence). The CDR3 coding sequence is TGTGCCAGCAGTTTCCGCACAGGGGCCACTGAAGCTTTCTTT. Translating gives CASSFRTGATEAFF.

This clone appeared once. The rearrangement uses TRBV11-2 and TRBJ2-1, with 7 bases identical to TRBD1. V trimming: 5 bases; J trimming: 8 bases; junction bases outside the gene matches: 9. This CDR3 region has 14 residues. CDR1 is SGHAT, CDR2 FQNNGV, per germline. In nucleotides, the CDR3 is TGTGCCAGCAGCCCGGGACAGTGGGCGGATGAGCAGTTCTTC. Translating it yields CASSPGQWADEQFF.

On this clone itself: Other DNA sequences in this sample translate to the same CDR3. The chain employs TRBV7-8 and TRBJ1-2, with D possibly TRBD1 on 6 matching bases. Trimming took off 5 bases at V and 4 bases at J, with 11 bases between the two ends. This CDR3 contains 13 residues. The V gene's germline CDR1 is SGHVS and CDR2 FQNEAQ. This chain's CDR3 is CASSLQGTYGYTF. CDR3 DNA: TGTGCCAGCAGCCTACAGGGCACCTATGGCTACACCTTC.

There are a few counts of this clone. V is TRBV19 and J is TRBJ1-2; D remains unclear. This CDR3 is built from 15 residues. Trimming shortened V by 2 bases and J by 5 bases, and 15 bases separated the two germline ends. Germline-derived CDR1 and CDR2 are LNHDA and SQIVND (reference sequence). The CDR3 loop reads CASSILQGDRYGYTF. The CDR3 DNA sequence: TGTGCCAGTAGTATACTTCAAGGAGATCGGTATGGCTACACCTTC.

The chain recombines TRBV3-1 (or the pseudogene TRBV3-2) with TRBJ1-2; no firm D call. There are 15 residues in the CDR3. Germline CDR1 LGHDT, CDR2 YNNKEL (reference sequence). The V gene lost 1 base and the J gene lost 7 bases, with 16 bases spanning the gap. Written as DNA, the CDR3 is TGTGCCAGCAGCCAAGGAGGAGCCGATATAGGTGGCTACACCTTC. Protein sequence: CASSQGGADIGGYTF.

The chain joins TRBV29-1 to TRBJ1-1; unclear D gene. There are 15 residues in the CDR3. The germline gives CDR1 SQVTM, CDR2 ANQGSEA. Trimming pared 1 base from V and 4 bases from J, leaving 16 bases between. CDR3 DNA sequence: TGCAGCGTTGAAGCCCTCCTAGTACGGGGCACTGAAGCTTTCTTT. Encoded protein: CSVEALLVRGTEAFF.

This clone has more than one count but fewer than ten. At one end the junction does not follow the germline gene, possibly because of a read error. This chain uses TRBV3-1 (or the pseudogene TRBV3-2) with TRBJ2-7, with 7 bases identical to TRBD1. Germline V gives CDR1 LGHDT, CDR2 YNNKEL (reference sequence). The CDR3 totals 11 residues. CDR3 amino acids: CASSQRGQTFF. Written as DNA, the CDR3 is TGTGCCAGCAGCCAAAGGGGACAGACATTCTTC.

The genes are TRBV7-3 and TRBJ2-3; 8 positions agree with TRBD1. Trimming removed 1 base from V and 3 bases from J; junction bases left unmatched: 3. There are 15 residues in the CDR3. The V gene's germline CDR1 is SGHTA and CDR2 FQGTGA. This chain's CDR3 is CASSLMQGATDTQYF. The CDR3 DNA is TGTGCCAGCAGCTTAATGCAGGGGGCAACAGATACGCAGTATTTT.

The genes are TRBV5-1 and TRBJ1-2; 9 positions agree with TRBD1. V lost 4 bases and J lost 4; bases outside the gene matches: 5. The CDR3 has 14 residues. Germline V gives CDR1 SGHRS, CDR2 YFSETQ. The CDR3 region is CASSEDRGVYGYTF. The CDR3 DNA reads TGCGCCAGCAGCGAGGACAGGGGTGTCTATGGCTACACCTTC.

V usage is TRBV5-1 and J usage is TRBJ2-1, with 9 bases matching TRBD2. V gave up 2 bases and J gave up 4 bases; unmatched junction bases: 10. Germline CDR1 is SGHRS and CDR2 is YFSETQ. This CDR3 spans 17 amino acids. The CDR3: CASSLLPGTSSYNEQFF. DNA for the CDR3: TGCGCCAGCAGCTTACTCCCTGGGACTAGCAGTTACAATGAGCAGTTCTTC.

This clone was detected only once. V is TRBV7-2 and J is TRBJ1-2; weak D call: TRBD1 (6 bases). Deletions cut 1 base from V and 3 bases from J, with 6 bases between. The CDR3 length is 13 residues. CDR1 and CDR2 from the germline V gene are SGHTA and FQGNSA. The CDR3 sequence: CASSLDRDYGYTF. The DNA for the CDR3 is TGTGCCAGCAGCTTAGACAGGGACTATGGCTACACCTTC.

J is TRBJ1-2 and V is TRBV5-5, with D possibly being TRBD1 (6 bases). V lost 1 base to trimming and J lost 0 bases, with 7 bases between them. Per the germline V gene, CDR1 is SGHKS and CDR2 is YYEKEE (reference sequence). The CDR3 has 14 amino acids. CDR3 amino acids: CASSLPGANYGYTF. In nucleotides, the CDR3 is TGTGCCAGCAGCTTGCCAGGGGCTAACTATGGCTACACCTTC.

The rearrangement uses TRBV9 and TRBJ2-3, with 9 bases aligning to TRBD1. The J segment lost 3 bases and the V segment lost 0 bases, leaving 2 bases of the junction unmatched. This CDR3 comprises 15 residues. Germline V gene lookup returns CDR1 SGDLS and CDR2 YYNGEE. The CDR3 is CASSVGGTGTDTQYF. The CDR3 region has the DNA TGTGCCAGCAGCGTAGGGGGGACAGGGACAGATACGCAGTATTTT. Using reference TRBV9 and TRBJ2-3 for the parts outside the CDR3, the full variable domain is DSGVTQTPKHLITATGQRVTLRCSPRSGDLSVYWYQQSLDQGLQFLIQYYNGEERAKGNILERFSAQQFPDLHSELNLSSLELGDSALYFCASSVGGTGTDTQYFGPGTRLTVL.

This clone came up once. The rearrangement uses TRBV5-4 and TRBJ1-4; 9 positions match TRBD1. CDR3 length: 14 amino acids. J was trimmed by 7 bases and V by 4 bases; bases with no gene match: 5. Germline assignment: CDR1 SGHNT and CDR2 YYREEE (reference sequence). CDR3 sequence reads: CASSIGQGLEKLFF. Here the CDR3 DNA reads TGTGCCAGCAGCATCGGACAGGGGCTTGAAAAACTGTTTTTT.

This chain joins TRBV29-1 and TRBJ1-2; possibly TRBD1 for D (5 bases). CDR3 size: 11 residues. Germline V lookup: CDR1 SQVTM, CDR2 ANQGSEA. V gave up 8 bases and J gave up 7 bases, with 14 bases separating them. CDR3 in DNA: TGCAGCACAGACAGCCTCGGTGGCTACACCTTC. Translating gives CSTDSLGGYTF.

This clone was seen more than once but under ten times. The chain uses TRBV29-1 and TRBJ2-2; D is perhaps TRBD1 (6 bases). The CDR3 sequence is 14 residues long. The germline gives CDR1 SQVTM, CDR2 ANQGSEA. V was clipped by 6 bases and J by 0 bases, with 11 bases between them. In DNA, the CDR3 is TGCAGCGTATTACGGACAGCGAACACCGGGGAGCTGTTTTTT. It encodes CSVLRTANTGELFF.

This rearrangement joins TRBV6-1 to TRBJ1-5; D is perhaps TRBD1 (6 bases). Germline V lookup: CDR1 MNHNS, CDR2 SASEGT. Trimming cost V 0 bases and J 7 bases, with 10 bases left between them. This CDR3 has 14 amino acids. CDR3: CASSEAGGGQPQHF. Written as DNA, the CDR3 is TGTGCCAGCAGTGAAGCAGGGGGGGGCCAGCCCCAGCATTTT.

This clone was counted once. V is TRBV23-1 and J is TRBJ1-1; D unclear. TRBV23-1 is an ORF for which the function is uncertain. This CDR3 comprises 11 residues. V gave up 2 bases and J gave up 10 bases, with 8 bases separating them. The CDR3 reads CASSQPLGAFF. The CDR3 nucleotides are TGCGCCAGCAGTCAACCCCTCGGAGCTTTCTTT.

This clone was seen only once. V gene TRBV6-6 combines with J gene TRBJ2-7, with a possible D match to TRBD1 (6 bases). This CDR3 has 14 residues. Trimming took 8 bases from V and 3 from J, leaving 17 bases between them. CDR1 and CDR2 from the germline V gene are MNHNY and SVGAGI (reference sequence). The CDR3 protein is CASRPSTGYYEQYF. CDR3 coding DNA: TGTGCCAGCCGACCCTCTACAGGGTACTACGAGCAGTACTTC.

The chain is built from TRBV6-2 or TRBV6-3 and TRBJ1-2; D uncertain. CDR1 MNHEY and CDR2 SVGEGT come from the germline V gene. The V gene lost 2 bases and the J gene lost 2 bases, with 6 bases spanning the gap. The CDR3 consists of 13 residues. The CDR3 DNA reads TGTGCCAGCAGTTACAGGGAGAACTATGGCTACACCTTC. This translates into CASSYRENYGYTF.

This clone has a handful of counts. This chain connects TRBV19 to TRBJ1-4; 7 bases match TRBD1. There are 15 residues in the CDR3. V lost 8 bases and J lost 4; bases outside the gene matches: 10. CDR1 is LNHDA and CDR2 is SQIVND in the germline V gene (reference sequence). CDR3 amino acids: CASSGDRVVNEKLFF. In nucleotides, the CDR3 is TGTGCCAGTTCAGGTGACAGGGTCGTTAATGAAAAACTGTTTTTT.

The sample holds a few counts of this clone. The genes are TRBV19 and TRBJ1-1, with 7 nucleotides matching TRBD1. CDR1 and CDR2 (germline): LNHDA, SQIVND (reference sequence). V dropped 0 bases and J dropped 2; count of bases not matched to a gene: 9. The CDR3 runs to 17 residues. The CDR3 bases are TGTGCCAGTAGTATAGACCCCGCGAGGGGGCCCAACACTGAAGCTTTCTTT. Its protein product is CASSIDPARGPNTEAFF.

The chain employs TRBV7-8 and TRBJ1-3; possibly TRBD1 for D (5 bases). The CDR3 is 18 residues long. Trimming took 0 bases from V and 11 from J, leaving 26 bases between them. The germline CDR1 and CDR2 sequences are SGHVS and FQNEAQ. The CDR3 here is CASSLALISGGGREAIYF. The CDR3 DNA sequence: TGTGCCAGCAGCTTAGCGCTTATCTCTGGTGGGGGGAGAGAGGCCATATATTTT.

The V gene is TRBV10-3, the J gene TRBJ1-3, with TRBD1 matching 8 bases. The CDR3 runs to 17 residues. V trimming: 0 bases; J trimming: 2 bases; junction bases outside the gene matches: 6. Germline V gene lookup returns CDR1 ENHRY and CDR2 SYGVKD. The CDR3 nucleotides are TGTGCCATCAGTGAGTCGCCTTACAGGGGGACTGGAAACACCATATATTTT. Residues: CAISESPYRGTGNTIYF.

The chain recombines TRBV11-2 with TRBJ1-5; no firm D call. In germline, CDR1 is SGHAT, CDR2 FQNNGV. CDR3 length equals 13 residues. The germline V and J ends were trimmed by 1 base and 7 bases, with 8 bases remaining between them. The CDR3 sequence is CASSLAGRQPQHF. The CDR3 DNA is TGTGCCAGCAGCTTAGCGGGGAGGCAGCCCCAGCATTTT.

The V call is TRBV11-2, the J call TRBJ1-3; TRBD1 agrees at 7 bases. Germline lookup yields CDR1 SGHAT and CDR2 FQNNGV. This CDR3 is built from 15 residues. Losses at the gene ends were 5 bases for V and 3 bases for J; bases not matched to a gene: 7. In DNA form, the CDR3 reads TGTGCCAGCAGCCGAATAAACAGGGGTGGAAACACCATATATTTT. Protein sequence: CASSRINRGGNTIYF.